These 3 T cell receptor beta chains share one sample of origin, sequenced in a study of T-cell reconstitution after alpha-beta-depleted transplantation in children. Using unique molecular identifiers, the investigators prepared the TCRbeta library. In TCRdb, the PCR reads were re-called with MiXCR into one record per CDR3 protein. The sample contains over 70,000 distinct CDR3 sequences, 10% to 15% of which appear only once. The starting material was PBMCs from the stem cell graft donor, obtained from the stem cell graft. Source of these receptors: a human donor who donated a stem cell graft to a child with inherited bone marrow failure.

This clonotype was recorded many times. The genes are TRBV20-1 and TRBJ1-6; D is perhaps TRBD1 (5 bases). Deletions cut 0 bases from V and 3 bases from J, with 9 bases between. CDR3 length: 15 amino acids. Germline V lookup: CDR1 DFQATT, CDR2 SNEGSKA (reference sequence). CDR3 protein: CSARDRGSYNSPLHF. CDR3 sequence (DNA): TGCAGTGCTAGAGATCGGGGGAGCTATAATTCACCCCTCCACTTT.

This clonotype was seen ten or more times. The gene calls are TRBV7-2 and TRBJ1-2; the D is unclear. The CDR3 consists of 13 residues. Germline lookup yields CDR1 SGHTA and CDR2 FQGNSA. V was cut by 1 base and J by 4 bases, with 7 bases left in between. Here the CDR3 reads CASSLGQVYGYTF. The CDR3 nucleotides read TGTGCCAGCAGCTTAGGGCAGGTCTATGGCTACACCTTC.

This chain joins TRBV7-3 and TRBJ2-1; 9 nucleotides match TRBD1. Germline V gives CDR1 SGHTA, CDR2 FQGTGA. The CDR3 consists of 15 residues. Trimming cost V 3 bases and J 8 bases; bases outside gene matches: 8. CDR3 loop: CASSLGTGGWDEQFF. Written as DNA, the CDR3 is TGTGCCAGCAGCTTGGGCACAGGGGGCTGGGATGAGCAGTTCTTC.